Listed here are 16 T cell receptor beta chains from one sample, sequenced in a study of cytomegalovirus exposure and HLA in healthy donors. The PCR employed 60 Vbeta primers together with 13 Jbeta primers. TCRdb's copy holds only in-frame clones and misses some; the assay was immunoSEQ multiplex PCR. The data contain approximately 220,000 clones, roughly 88% of them singletons. The sample comprised PBMCs. The receptors come from a boy aged 2 to 10 in good health and CMV-seronegative.

The chain employs TRBV28 and TRBJ1-2, with 7 bases that match TRBD1. CDR1 is MDHEN, CDR2 SYDVKM, per germline. There are 11 residues in the CDR3. V lost 8 bases, J lost 7 bases, and 4 bases stayed unmatched. CDR3 coding DNA: TGTGCCAGCGGACAGGATGGTGGCTACACCTTC. Translation: CASGQDGGYTF.

This sequence joins TRBV5-1 and TRBJ1-2, with TRBD1 matching over 7 bases. CDR1 SGHRS and CDR2 YFSETQ come from the germline V gene. Trimming took 4 bases from V and 7 from J; bases not matched to a gene: 10. The CDR3 consists of 14 residues. CDR3 sequence reads: CASSLFSGQSGYTF. The CDR3, as DNA: TGCGCCAGCAGCCTATTCTCGGGACAGAGTGGCTACACCTTC. The full variable domain, with the rest looked up from reference TRBV5-1 and TRBJ1-2, is KAGVTQTPRYLIKTRGQQVTLSCSPISGHRSVSWYQQTPGQGLQFLFEYFSETQRNKGNFPGRFSGRQFSNSRSEMNVSTLELGDSALYLCASSLFSGQSGYTFGSGTRLTVV.

The gene calls are TRBV30 and TRBJ1-1; D uncertain. Germline V gene lookup returns CDR1 GTSNPN and CDR2 SVGIG (reference sequence). The CDR3 covers 14 residues. Trimming took off 3 bases at V and 4 bases at J, with 15 bases between the two ends. CDR3 DNA sequence: TGTGCCTGGAGATACGGGAGTTTGTCCACTGAAGCTTTCTTT. Residues: CAWRYGSLSTEAFF.

V usage is TRBV6-6 and J usage is TRBJ2-3; no clear D. The CDR3 contains 13 residues. Germline V lookup: CDR1 MNHNY, CDR2 SVGAGI (reference sequence). Trimming took 4 bases from V and 0 from J, leaving 5 bases between them. CDR3 loop: CASSFYSTDTQYF. CDR3 sequence (DNA): TGTGCCAGCAGTTTCTACAGCACAGATACGCAGTATTTT.

The chain is built from TRBV7-9 and TRBJ1-1, with 11 bases fitting TRBD1. After removal of 5 bases from V and 5 bases from J, the junction contained 10 bases not matched to a gene. Germline CDR1 SEHNR, CDR2 FQNEAQ (reference sequence). CDR3 length: 16 residues. The chain's CDR3 is CASSPRTGGEGTEAFF. DNA for the CDR3: TGTGCCAGCAGCCCAAGGACAGGGGGCGAGGGGACTGAAGCTTTCTTT.

Comment on this clone: The junction departs from germline at one end; a sequencing error may be responsible. The chain links TRBV7-9 to TRBJ2-5; TRBD2 agrees at 9 bases. The V gene's germline CDR1 is SEHNR and CDR2 FQNEAQ (reference sequence). CDR3 length equals 16 residues. The CDR3 here is CSSSLAGTPKRGDQYF. In DNA, the CDR3 is TGTTCCAGCAGCTTAGCCGGGACCCCGAAGCGGGGGGACCAGTACTTC.

This clone was observed once. V and J are TRBV27 and TRBJ2-3; 7 bases agree with TRBD1. Germline CDR1 and CDR2: MNHEY and SMNVEV (reference sequence). J was trimmed by 0 bases and V by 6 bases; bases with no gene match: 3. This CDR3 is 14 amino acids long. The chain's CDR3 is CASRQGSSTDTQYF. CDR3 bases: TGTGCCAGCAGACAGGGGTCAAGCACAGATACGCAGTATTTT.

The chain combines TRBV2 with TRBJ1-2, with D possibly matching TRBD1 (6 bases). CDR3 length equals 12 residues. V was trimmed by 5 bases and J by 7 bases, leaving 11 bases between them. Germline assignment: CDR1 SNHLY and CDR2 FYNNEI. The CDR3: CASSFRGSGYTF. The DNA for the CDR3 is TGTGCCAGCAGTTTCAGGGGTAGTGGCTACACCTTC. The full variable domain, its missing parts supplied by reference TRBV2 and TRBJ1-2, is EPEVTQTPSHQVTQMGQEVILRCVPISNHLYFYWYRQILGQKVEFLVSFYNNEISEKSEIFDDQFSVERPDGSNFTLKIRSTKLEDSAMYFCASSFRGSGYTFGSGTRLTVV.

The chain employs TRBV27 and TRBJ1-1; D is uncertain. Germline V gives CDR1 MNHEY, CDR2 SMNVEV (reference sequence). CDR3 length: 13 amino acids. Trimming stripped 3 bases from V and 4 bases from J, with 9 bases between. This CDR3 is CASSFDLGTEAFF. The DNA of the CDR3 is TGTGCCAGCAGTTTCGACTTGGGCACTGAAGCTTTCTTT.

This chain connects TRBV5-6 to TRBJ2-1; maybe TRBD1 (6 bases). The CDR3 spans 15 residues. Trimming removed 2 bases from V and 13 bases from J, with 22 bases in between. Per the germline V gene, CDR1 is SGHDT and CDR2 is YYEEEE. Here the CDR3 reads CASSFQLDNGGVQFF. The CDR3 region has the DNA TGTGCCAGCAGCTTCCAGTTGGATAATGGGGGCGTCCAGTTCTTC.

The chain is built from TRBV4-1 and TRBJ2-1, with TRBD2 identical over 10 bases. The CDR3 is 15 residues long. Per the germline V gene, CDR1 is MGHRA and CDR2 is YSYEKL. Trimming removed 4 bases from V and 9 bases from J; junction bases left unmatched: 9. The CDR3 loop is CASSPVSGRQGEQFF. In nucleotides, the CDR3 is TGCGCCAGCAGCCCCGTTAGCGGGAGGCAAGGTGAGCAGTTCTTC.

CDR3 DNA: TGCGCCAGCAGTGCAGGGACCTACGAGCAGTACTTC. Its protein is CASSAGTYEQYF. This rearrangement joins TRBV10-2 to TRBJ2-7, with a tentative D call TRBD1 (5 bases). Germline V gives CDR1 WSHSY, CDR2 SAAADI. V dropped 4 bases and J dropped 2 bases, with 6 bases sitting between them. The CDR3 is made up of 12 amino acids.

J is TRBJ1-1 and V is TRBV29-1; 7 bases fit TRBD1. J was trimmed by 1 base and V by 4 bases; bases with no gene match: 6. The CDR3 is 14 residues long. Germline values: CDR1 SQVTM, CDR2 ANQGSEA. The CDR3 protein is CSVVRAGGNTEAFF. The CDR3 nucleotides read TGCAGCGTTGTTCGGGCAGGGGGGAACACTGAAGCTTTCTTT. The complete variable domain, with remaining parts taken from reference TRBV29-1 and TRBJ1-1, reads SAVISQKPSRDICQRGTSLTIQCQVDSQVTMMFWYRQQPGQSLTLIATANQGSEATYESGFVIDKFPISRPNLTFSTLTVSNMSPEDSSIYLCSVVRAGGNTEAFFGQGTRLTVV.

This sequence joins TRBV6-1 and TRBJ2-5; 9 nucleotides match TRBD1. The V gene's germline CDR1 is MNHNS and CDR2 SASEGT. Trimming at V came to 10 bases and at J to 4 bases, leaving 13 bases not matched to a gene. The CDR3 is 15 amino acids. CDR3 protein: CATYSGTGLIETQYF. The CDR3 region has the DNA TGTGCCACCTATTCAGGGACAGGGTTAATAGAGACCCAGTACTTC.

This clone was picked up one time. The chain couples TRBV6-1 to TRBJ1-3, with 7 bases aligning to TRBD1. This CDR3 region has 15 residues. The V gene's germline CDR1 is MNHNS and CDR2 SASEGT. V lost 6 bases to trimming and J lost 2 bases; unmatched junction nucleotides: 7. DNA for the CDR3: TGTGCCAGCAGCACCTTGACAGGGACTGGAAACACCATATATTTT. It translates to CASSTLTGTGNTIYF.

The rearrangement links TRBV11-2 to TRBJ2-7, with TRBD2 matching over 13 bases. CDR3 length equals 18 residues. CDR1 is SGHAT and CDR2 is FQNNGV in the germline V gene. The V and J ends lost 5 bases and 7 bases, in that order; junction bases with no gene match: 17. CDR3 DNA sequence: TGTGCCAGCAGCCCGTTAGGCCCTGGACTAGCGGGAGCGAGTGAGCAGTACTTC. As protein: CASSPLGPGLAGASEQYF.